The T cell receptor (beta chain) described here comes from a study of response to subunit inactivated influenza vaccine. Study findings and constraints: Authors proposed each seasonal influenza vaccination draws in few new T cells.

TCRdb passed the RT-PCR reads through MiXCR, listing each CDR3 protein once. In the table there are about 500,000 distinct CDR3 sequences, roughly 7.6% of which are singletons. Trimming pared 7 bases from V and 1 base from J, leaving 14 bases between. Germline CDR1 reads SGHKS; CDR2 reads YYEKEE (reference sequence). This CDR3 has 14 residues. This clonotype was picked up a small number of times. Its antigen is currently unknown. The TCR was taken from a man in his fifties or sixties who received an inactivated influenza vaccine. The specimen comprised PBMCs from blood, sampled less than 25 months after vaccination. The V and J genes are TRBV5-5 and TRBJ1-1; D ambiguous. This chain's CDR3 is CASRLGRSNTEAFF. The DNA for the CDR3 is TGTGCCAGCCGCCTGGGCAGATCGAACACTGAAGCTTTCTTT.